The 17 T cell receptor beta chains below come from one sample, sequenced in a study of cytomegalovirus exposure and HLA in healthy donors. The PCR ran on 60 Vbeta and 13 Jbeta primers. Sequencing was performed with immunoSEQ multiplex PCR; in TCRdb, only in-frame clones are kept and a portion is missing. The repertoire includes roughly 96,000 clones, around 79% of them detected once, and under 3.5% sits in the top ten. The specimen was PBMCs. These receptors came from a female donor in good health and CMV-seropositive.

This rearrangement joins TRBV15 to TRBJ2-1; D unclear. The CDR3 runs 14 residues. From germline, CDR1 is LNHNV and CDR2 YYDKDF (reference sequence). Trimming shortened V by 4 bases and J by 6 bases, and 13 bases separated the two germline ends. Written as DNA, the CDR3 is TGTGCCACCAGCAATGTTGGGCAAGGCAATGAGCAGTTCTTC. Amino acid sequence: CATSNVGQGNEQFF.

This clone was counted between two and nine times. The V and J genes are TRBV28 and TRBJ1-1, with 11 positions matching TRBD1. Germline values: CDR1 MDHEN, CDR2 SYDVKM. This CDR3 comprises 16 residues. V gave up 6 bases and J gave up 7 bases; unmatched junction bases: 13. The CDR3 coding sequence is TGTGCCAGCAGCCCTTCTCCCCGGGACAGGGGGGTTGAAGCTTTCTTT. This codes for CASSPSPRDRGVEAFF.

This sequence joins TRBV7-9 and TRBJ1-1; 7 bases align to TRBD1. From germline, CDR1 is SEHNR and CDR2 FQNEAQ (reference sequence). V shed 11 bases and J 5 bases; nucleotides not matched to a gene: 11. This CDR3 is 13 amino acids long. CDR3 sequence: CAGRQGVRTEAFF. In nucleotides, the CDR3 is TGTGCCGGAAGACAGGGCGTAAGGACTGAAGCTTTCTTT. Drawing the rest from reference TRBV7-9 and TRBJ1-1, the complete variable domain is DTGVSQNPRHKITKRGQNVTFRCDPISEHNRLYWYRQTLGQGPEFLTYFQNEAQLEKSRLLSDRFSAERPKGSFSTLEIQRTEQGDSAMYLCAGRQGVRTEAFFGQGTRLTVV.

The rearrangement uses TRBV9 and TRBJ2-1, with a tentative D call TRBD2 (7 bases). V was shortened by 2 bases and J by 4 bases, with 13 bases between the two germline ends. The length of the CDR3 is 15 residues. Per the germline V gene, CDR1 is SGDLS and CDR2 is YYNGEE. This CDR3 is CASSVGGASYNEQFF. CDR3 sequence (DNA): TGTGCCAGCAGCGTGGGGGGGGCCTCTTACAATGAGCAGTTCTTC.

There are a few counts of this clone. V gene TRBV7-2 combines with J gene TRBJ1-1, with a possible D match to TRBD1 (5 bases). V was trimmed by 6 bases and J by 6 bases, leaving 14 bases between them. From germline, CDR1 is SGHTA and CDR2 FQGNSA. The length of the CDR3 is 13 residues. The chain's CDR3 is CASSWDFGAEAFF. In DNA, the CDR3 is TGTGCCAGCAGTTGGGACTTTGGCGCTGAAGCTTTCTTT.

The chain combines TRBV29-1 with TRBJ2-7, with D possibly matching TRBD1 (6 bases). V shed 5 bases and J shed 2 bases, with 7 bases lying between them. The germline V gene encodes CDR1 SQVTM and CDR2 ANQGSEA. The CDR3 totals 11 residues. The DNA for the CDR3 is TGCAGCGTTTACAGGGCCTACGAGCAGTACTTC. Translation: CSVYRAYEQYF.

This clone showed up just once. The chain employs TRBV2 and TRBJ1-5, with 8 bases lining up with TRBD1. The germline gives CDR1 SNHLY, CDR2 FYNNEI. The CDR3 length is 14 residues. J was trimmed by 4 bases and V by 5 bases; bases with no gene match: 4. Here the CDR3 DNA reads TGTGCCAGCAGTTATCGACAGGGGAATCAGCCCCAGCATTTT. Amino acids: CASSYRQGNQPQHF. The entire variable domain, with the rest obtained from reference TRBV2 and TRBJ1-5, is as follows: EPEVTQTPSHQVTQMGQEVILRCVPISNHLYFYWYRQILGQKVEFLVSFYNNEISEKSEIFDDQFSVERPDGSNFTLKIRSTKLEDSAMYFCASSYRQGNQPQHFGDGTRLSIL.

The chain links TRBV29-1 to TRBJ2-3; 8 bases agree with TRBD1. V gave up 4 bases and J gave up 0 bases; unmatched junction bases: 9. Germline V gene data show CDR1 as SQVTM and CDR2 as ANQGSEA. The CDR3 runs 16 residues. CDR3 region: CSVATRTGPSTDTQYF. CDR3 nucleotides: TGCAGCGTTGCCACCCGGACAGGGCCAAGCACAGATACGCAGTATTTT.

This sequence joins TRBV6-5 and TRBJ2-7, with 11 positions matching TRBD2. With 2 bases clipped from V and 6 bases from J, the junction kept 3 bases outside the gene matches. The CDR3 is made up of 14 amino acids. CDR1 is MNHEY, CDR2 SVGAGI, per germline. The CDR3 region is CASSYETSGIEQYF. CDR3 sequence (DNA): TGTGCCAGCAGTTACGAGACTAGCGGGATCGAGCAGTACTTC.

V gene TRBV2 combines with J gene TRBJ1-4; 11 nucleotides agree with TRBD1. V was pared by 6 bases and J by 8 bases, with 2 bases of the junction left unmatched. The CDR3 totals 13 residues. Germline-derived CDR1 and CDR2 are SNHLY and FYNNEI. Written as DNA, the CDR3 is TGTGCCAGCAGGGACAGGGGGCCCGAAAAACTGTTTTTT. Its translation: CASRDRGPEKLFF.

The chain carries TRBV7-2 and TRBJ2-2, with a possible D match to TRBD2 (6 bases). The CDR3 runs 13 residues. The V end was cut by 5 bases, the J end by 7 bases, with 11 bases between. From germline, CDR1 is SGHTA and CDR2 FQGNSA. The CDR3 region has the DNA TGTGCCAGCAGCCCACGGGGAGGCGGGGAGCTGTTTTTT. Protein product: CASSPRGGGELFF. The variable domain in full, with the rest retrieved from reference TRBV7-2 and TRBJ2-2, is GAGVSQSPSNKVTEKGKDVELRCDPISGHTALYWYRQSLGQGLEFLIYFQGNSAPDKSGLPSDRFSAERTGGSVSTLTIQRTQQEDSAVYLCASSPRGGGELFFGEGSRLTVL.

The rearrangement joins TRBV4-3 to TRBJ2-1; possibly TRBD1 for D (5 bases). Trimming pared 2 bases from V and 5 bases from J, leaving 13 bases between. The CDR3 sequence is 15 residues long. Germline loops: CDR1 LGHNA, CDR2 YSLEER. CDR3 DNA sequence: TGCGCCAGCAGCCAATCCTTGGGGCCACACAATGAGCAGTTCTTC. Its protein is CASSQSLGPHNEQFF.

The chain uses TRBV7-6 and TRBJ2-6; D gene uncertain. The CDR3 has 15 amino acids. The germline CDR1 and CDR2 sequences are SGHVS and FNYEAQ. Trimming left V 2 bases short and J 5 bases short, with 10 bases between. CDR3 DNA: TGTGCCAGCAGCTTAAGCCCCGCCAGGGCCAACGTCCTGACTTTC. Encoded protein: CASSLSPARANVLTF.

The V gene is TRBV6-5, the J gene TRBJ2-3; 7 bases align to TRBD1. V was clipped by 2 bases and J by 6 bases; unmatched bases: 11. This CDR3 has 16 amino acids. Germline V CDR1 and CDR2: MNHEY, SVGAGI. DNA of the CDR3: TGTGCCAGCAGTTACAGGACAGGCCTTGCAGCGGATACGCAGTATTTT. Translated, it gives CASSYRTGLAADTQYF.

This sequence joins TRBV28 and TRBJ1-6; 7 nucleotides agree with TRBD1. CDR3 length equals 15 residues. J was trimmed by 5 bases and V by 2 bases; bases with no gene match: 3. Germline V gene sequence: CDR1 MDHEN, CDR2 SYDVKM. CDR3 residues: CASSLEGANNSPLHF. Here the CDR3 DNA reads TGTGCCAGCAGTTTAGAGGGGGCCAATAATTCACCCCTCCACTTT.

This clone was detected a few times. This chain links TRBV5-1 with TRBJ1-1, with a possible D match to TRBD1 (5 bases). The CDR3 consists of 14 residues. Deletions cut 0 bases from V and 7 bases from J, with 13 bases between. CDR1 is SGHRS and CDR2 is YFSETQ in the germline V gene. This CDR3 reads CASSLGQPQVEAFF. The CDR3 nucleotides are TGCGCCAGCAGCTTGGGACAGCCGCAGGTTGAAGCTTTCTTT.

V and J are TRBV28 and TRBJ1-4; tentatively, D is TRBD1 (6 bases). The CDR3 runs 12 residues. The V end was cut by 8 bases, the J end by 8 bases, with 12 bases between. Per the germline V gene, CDR1 is MDHEN and CDR2 is SYDVKM. CDR3 region: CASLQGKEKLFF. The CDR3 bases are TGTGCCAGCCTGCAGGGGAAAGAAAAACTGTTTTTT.